The TCR beta chain under discussion was sequenced for a study of cytomegalovirus exposure and HLA in healthy donors. Study results and caveats: In an earlier analysis, most TCR beta V segments were productive about 87% or about 30% of the time. A missense variant in DCLRE1C was later tied to TCR beta V- and J-gene trimming. Apparent HLA restriction characterized most CMV-associated TCR beta chains in a later analysis.

On this clone itself: Its antigen is undetermined.

With 60 Vbeta and 13 Jbeta primers, the PCR was carried out. This table comes from immunoSEQ multiplex PCR, and its TCRdb copy is limited to in-frame clones, with some not included. The sample includes around 210,000 clones, 80% to 85% of them seen just once. The CDR3 runs to 14 residues. J gave up 3 bases and V 6 bases, and 4 bases lay outside the gene matches. CDR1 and CDR2 (germline): LNHDA, SQIVND (reference sequence). This TCR was recovered from a woman between 40 and 55 years old in good health and CMV-seronegative. The chain combines TRBV19 with TRBJ2-2, with 7 bases aligning to TRBD1. Input material: PBMCs. DNA for the CDR3: TGTGCCAGTAGCTCCGGGACAGACACCGGGGAGCTGTTTTTT. Protein product: CASSSGTDTGELFF. The variable domain in full, completed from reference TRBV19 and TRBJ2-2, reads DGGITQSPKYLFRKEGQNVTLSCEQNLNHDAMYWYRQDPGQGLRLIYYSQIVNDFQKGDIAEGYSVSREKKESFPLTVTSAQKNPTAFYLCASSSGTDTGELFFGEGSRLTVL.